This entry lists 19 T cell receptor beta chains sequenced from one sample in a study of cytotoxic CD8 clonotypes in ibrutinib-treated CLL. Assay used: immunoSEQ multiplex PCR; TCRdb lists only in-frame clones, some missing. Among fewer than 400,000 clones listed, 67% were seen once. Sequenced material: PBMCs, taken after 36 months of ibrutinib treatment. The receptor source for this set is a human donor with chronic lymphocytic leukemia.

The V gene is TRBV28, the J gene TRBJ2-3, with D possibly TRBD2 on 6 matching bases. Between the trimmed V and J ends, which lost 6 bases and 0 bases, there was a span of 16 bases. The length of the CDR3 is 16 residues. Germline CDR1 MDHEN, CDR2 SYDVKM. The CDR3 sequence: CASSPMVRGSTDTQYF. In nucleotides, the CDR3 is TGTGCCAGCAGCCCTATGGTGCGGGGTAGCACAGATACGCAGTATTTT.

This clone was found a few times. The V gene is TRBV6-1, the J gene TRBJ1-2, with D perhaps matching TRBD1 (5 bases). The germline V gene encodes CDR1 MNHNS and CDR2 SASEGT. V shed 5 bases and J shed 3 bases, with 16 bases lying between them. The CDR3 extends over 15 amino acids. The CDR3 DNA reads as TGTGCCAGCAGTACCCGGGACCCGAGGGACTATGGCTACACCTTC. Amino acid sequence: CASSTRDPRDYGYTF.

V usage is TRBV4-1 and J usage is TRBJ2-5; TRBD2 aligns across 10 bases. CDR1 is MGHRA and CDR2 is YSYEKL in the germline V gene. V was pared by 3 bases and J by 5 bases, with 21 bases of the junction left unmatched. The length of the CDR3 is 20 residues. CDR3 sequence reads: CASSHPLALAGATTLETQYF. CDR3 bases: TGCGCCAGCAGCCACCCATTGGCCCTAGCGGGGGCCACCACTTTGGAGACCCAGTACTTC.

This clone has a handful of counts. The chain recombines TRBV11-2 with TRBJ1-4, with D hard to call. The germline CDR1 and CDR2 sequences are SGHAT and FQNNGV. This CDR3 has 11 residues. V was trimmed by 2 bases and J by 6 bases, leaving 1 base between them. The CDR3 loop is CASSLYEKLFF. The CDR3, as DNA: TGTGCCAGCAGCTTATATGAAAAACTGTTTTTT.

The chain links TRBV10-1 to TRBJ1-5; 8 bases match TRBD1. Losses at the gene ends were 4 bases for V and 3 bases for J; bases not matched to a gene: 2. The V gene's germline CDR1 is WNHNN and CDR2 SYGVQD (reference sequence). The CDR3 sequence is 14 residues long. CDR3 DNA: TGCGCCAGCAGTGCGGACAGGGCCAATCAGCCCCAGCATTTT. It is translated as CASSADRANQPQHF.

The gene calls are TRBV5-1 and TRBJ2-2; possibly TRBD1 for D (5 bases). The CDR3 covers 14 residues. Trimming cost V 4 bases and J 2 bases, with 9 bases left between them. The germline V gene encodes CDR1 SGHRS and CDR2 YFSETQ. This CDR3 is CASSVDTNTGELFF. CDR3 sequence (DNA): TGCGCCAGCAGCGTGGACACCAACACCGGGGAGCTGTTTTTT.

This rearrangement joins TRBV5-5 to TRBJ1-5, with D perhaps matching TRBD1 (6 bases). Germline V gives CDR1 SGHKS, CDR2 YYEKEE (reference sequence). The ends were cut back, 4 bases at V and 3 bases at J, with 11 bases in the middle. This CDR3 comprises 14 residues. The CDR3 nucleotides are TGTGCCAGCAGCATGGACAGCCTCAATCAGCCCCAGCATTTT. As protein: CASSMDSLNQPQHF.

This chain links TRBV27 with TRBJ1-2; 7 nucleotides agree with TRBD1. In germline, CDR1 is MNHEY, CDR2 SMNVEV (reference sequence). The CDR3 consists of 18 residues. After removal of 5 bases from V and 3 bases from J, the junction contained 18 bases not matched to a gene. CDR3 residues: CASSKRPTGTPRYYGYTF. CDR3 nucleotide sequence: TGTGCCAGCAGTAAGAGACCGACAGGGACCCCGCGCTACTATGGCTACACCTTC.

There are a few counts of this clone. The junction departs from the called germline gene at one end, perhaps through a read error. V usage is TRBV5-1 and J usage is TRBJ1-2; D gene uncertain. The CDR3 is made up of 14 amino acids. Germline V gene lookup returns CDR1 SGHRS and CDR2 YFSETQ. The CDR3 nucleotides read TGCGCCAGCAGATTGGGCCAGAAACACTATGGCTACACCTTC. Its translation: CASRLGQKHYGYTF.

CDR3 in DNA: TGTGCCAGCAGCGGTAGCGGTGCTGCCTACAATGAGCAGTTCTTC. As protein: CASSGSGAAYNEQFF. This chain uses TRBV9 with TRBJ2-1; TRBD2 is a possible D gene (6 bases). Germline lookup yields CDR1 SGDLS and CDR2 YYNGEE. Trimming shortened V by 3 bases and J by 2 bases, and 12 bases separated the two germline ends. The CDR3 is 15 residues long.

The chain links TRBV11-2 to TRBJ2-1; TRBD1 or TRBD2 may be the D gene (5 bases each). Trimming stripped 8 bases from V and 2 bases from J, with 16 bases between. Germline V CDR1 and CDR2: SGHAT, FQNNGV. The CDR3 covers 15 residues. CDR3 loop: CASCLRDATYNEQFF. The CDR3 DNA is TGTGCCAGCTGCCTCCGGGACGCGACCTACAATGAGCAGTTCTTC.

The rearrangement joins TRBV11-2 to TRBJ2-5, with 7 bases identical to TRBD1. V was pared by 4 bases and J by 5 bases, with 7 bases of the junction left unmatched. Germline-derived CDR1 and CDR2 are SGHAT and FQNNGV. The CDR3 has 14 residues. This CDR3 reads CASSSWTGFETQYF. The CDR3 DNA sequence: TGTGCCAGCAGCTCCTGGACAGGTTTCGAGACCCAGTACTTC.

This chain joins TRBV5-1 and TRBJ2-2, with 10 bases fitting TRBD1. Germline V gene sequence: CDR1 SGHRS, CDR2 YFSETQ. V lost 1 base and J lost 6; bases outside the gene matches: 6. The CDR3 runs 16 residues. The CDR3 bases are TGCGCCAGCAGCTTGCGAGGGACAGGGGCACCCGGGGAGCTGTTTTTT. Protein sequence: CASSLRGTGAPGELFF.

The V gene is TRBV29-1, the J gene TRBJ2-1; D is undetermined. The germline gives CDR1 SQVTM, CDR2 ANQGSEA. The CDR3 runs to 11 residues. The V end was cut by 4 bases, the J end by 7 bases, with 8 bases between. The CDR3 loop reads CSVGRWNEQFF. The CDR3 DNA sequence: TGCAGCGTTGGTCGGTGGAATGAGCAGTTCTTC.

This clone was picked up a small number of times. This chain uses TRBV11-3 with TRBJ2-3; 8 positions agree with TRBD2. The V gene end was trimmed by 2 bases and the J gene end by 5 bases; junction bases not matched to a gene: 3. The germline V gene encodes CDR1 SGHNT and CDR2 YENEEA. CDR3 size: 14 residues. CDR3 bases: TGTGCCAGCAGCTTACGGGGGGGCATAGATACGCAGTATTTT. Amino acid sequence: CASSLRGGIDTQYF.

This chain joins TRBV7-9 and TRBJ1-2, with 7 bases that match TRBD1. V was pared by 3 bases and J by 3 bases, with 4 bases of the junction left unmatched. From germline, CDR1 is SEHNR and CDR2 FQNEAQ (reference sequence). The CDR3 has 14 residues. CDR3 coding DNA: TGTGCCAGCAGCTTCCTCACAGGGGACTATGGCTACACCTTC. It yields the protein CASSFLTGDYGYTF.

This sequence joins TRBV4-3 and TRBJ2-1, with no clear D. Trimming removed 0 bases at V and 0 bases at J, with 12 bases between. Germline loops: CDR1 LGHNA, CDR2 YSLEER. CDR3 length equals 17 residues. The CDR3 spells CASSQERLLLSYNEQFF. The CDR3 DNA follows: TGCGCCAGCAGCCAAGAAAGATTACTCCTCTCCTACAATGAGCAGTTCTTC.

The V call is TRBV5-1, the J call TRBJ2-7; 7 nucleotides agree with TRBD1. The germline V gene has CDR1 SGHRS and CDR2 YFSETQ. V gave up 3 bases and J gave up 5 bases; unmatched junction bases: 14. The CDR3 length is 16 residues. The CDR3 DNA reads TGCGCCAGCAGCTGGCCCCTCGAAGGGGGCATCGACGAGCAGTACTTC. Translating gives CASSWPLEGGIDEQYF.

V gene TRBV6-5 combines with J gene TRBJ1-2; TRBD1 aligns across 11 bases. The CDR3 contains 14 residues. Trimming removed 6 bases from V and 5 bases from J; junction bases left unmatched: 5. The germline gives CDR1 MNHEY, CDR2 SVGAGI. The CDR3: CASRRTGGVYGYTF. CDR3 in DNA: TGTGCCAGCAGAAGGACAGGGGGCGTGTATGGCTACACCTTC.